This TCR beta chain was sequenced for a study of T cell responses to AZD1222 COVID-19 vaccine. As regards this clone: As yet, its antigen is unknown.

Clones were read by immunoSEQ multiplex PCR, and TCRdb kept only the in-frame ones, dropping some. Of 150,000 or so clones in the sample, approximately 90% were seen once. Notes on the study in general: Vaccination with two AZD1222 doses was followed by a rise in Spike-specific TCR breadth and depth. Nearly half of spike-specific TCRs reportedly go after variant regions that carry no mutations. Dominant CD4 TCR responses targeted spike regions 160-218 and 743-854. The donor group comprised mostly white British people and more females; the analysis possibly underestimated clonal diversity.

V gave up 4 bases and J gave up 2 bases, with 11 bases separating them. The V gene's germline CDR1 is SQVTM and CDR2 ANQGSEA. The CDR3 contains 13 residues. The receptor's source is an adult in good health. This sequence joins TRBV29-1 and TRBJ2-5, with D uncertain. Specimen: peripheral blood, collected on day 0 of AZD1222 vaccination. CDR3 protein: CSVVGPAQETQYF. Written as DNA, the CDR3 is TGCAGCGTTGTGGGCCCAGCTCAAGAGACCCAGTACTTC.